The TCR beta chain described here comes from a study of T cell repertoires in ileal Crohn's disease. The wider study: Every patient was operated on for stricturing (roughly 61%) or penetrating (about 39%) complications. Biopsies of the neoterminal ileum at postoperative colonoscopy form M6 samples.

Germline loops: CDR1 SNHLY, CDR2 FYNNEI. V lost 3 bases, J lost 3 bases, and 11 bases lay in between. The CDR3 extends over 14 amino acids. TCRB immunosequencing input was around 460 nanograms of biopsy DNA per sample. Assay used: immunoSEQ multiplex PCR; TCRdb lists only in-frame clones, some missing. The sample includes 10,000 to 15,000 clones, approximately 78% of them seen just once. The sample's time point: neoterminal ileum biopsy at postoperative endoscopy, about 6 months after surgery. Material: ileal tissue. The chain combines TRBV2 with TRBJ2-5, with a tentative D call TRBD2 (5 bases). This TCR was recovered from an adult with Crohn's disease. The CDR3 DNA sequence: TGTGCCAGCAGTGACCCCAGCGGAGAAGAGACCCAGTACTTC. Translated, it gives CASSDPSGEETQYF.